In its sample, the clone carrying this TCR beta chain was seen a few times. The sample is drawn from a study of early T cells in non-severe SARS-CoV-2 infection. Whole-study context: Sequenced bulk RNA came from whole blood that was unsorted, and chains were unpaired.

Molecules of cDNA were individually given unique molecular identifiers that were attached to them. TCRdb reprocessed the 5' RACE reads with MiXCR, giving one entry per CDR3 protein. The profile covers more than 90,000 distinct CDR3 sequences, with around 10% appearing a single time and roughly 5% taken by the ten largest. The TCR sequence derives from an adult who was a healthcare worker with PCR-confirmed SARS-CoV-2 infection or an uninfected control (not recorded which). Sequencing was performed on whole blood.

The DNA of the CDR3 is TGCAGTGCTAGCCCCCTTTCGGCGGGAGGCTACAATGAGCAGTTCTTC. This sequence encodes CSASPLSAGGYNEQFF. This sequence joins TRBV20-1 and TRBJ2-1; 8 bases map to TRBD2. Germline CDR1 reads DFQATT; CDR2 reads SNEGSKA (reference sequence). Trimming took 3 bases from V and 3 from J; bases not matched to a gene: 10. The CDR3 is made up of 16 amino acids.